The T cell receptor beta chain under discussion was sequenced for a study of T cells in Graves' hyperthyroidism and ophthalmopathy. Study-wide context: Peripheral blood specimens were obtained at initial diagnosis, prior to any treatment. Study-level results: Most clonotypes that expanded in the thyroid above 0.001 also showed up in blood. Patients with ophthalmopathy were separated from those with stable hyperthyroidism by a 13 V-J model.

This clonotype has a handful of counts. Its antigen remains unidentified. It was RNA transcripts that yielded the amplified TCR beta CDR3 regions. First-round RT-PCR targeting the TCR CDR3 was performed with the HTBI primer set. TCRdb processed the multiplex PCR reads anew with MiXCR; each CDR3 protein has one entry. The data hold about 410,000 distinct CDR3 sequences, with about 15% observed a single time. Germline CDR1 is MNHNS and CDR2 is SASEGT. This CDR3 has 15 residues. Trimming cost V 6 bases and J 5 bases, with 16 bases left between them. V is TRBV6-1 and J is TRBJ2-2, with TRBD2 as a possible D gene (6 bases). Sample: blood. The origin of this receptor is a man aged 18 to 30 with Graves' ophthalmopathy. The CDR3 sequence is CASSGTSILTGELFF. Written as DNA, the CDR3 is TGTGCCAGCAGCGGGACTTCCATTTTAACCGGGGAGCTGTTTTTT.